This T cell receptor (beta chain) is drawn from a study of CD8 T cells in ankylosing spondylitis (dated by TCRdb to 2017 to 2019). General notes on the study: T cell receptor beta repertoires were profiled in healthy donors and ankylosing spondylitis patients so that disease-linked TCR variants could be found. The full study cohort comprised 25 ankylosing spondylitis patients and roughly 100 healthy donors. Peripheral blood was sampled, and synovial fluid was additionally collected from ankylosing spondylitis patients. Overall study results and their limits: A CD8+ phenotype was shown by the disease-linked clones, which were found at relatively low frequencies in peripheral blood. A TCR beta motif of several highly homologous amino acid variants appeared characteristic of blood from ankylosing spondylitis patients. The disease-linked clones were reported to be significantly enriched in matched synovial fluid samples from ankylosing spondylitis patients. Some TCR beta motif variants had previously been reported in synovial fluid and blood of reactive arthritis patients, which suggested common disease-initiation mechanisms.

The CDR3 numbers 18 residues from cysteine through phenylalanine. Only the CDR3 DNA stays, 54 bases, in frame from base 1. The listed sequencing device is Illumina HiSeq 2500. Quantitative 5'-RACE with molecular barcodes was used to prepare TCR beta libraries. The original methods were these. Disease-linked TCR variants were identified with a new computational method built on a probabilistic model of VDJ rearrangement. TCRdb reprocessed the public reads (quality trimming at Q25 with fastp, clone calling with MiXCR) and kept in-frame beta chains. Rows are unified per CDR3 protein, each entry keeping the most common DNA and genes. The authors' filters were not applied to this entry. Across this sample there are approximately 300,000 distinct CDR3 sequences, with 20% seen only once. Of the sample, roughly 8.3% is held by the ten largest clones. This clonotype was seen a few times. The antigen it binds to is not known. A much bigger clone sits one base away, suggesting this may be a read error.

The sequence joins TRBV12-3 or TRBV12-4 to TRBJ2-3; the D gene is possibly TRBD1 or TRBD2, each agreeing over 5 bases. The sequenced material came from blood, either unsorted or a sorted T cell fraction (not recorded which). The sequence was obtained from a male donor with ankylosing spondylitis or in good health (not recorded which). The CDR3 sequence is CAISLAFGTAKSTDTQYF. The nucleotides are TGTGCCATCAGTTTAGCCTTTGGGACGGCGAAATCCACAGATACGCAGTATTTT.